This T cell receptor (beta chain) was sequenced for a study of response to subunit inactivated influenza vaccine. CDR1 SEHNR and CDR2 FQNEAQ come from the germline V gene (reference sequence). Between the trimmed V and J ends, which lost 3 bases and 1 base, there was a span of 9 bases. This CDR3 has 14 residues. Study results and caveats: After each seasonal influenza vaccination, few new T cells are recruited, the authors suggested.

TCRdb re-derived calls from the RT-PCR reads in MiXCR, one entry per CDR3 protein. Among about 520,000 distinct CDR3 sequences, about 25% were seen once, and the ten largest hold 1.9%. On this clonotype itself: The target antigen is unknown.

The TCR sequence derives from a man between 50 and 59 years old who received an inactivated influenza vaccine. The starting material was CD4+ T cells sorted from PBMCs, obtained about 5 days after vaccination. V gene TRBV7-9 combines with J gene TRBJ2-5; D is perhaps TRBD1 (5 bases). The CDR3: CASSLTEIQETQYF. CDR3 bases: TGTGCCAGCAGCTTGACAGAGATCCAAGAGACCCAGTACTTC.